This record covers a single TCR beta chain. Antigen: not known. The CDR3 runs to 14 residues. The V gene lost 3 bases and the J gene lost 6 bases, with 12 bases spanning the gap. The germline V gene has CDR1 MNHEY and CDR2 SMNVEV (reference sequence). The source of the sample is a study of cytomegalovirus exposure and HLA in healthy donors. Study-level information: In an earlier analysis, around 120 million unique TCR beta sequences were found from approximately 190 million T cells. Whole-study findings and limits: Donor immune exposure was known only as CMV serostatus. It is likely that the observed cluster of highly shared sequence variants was a sequencing artifact.

PCR used 60 Vbeta primers and 13 Jbeta primers. TCRdb keeps only in-frame clones here, not all; method: immunoSEQ multiplex PCR. The sample comprises a few hundred thousand clones, 85% to 90% of which are singletons, and about 2.5% rests with the top ten. The sample taken for sequencing was PBMCs. The clonotype comes from a young woman in good health and CMV-seronegative. The V gene is TRBV27, the J gene TRBJ1-5; perhaps TRBD1 as D (5 bases). CDR3 loop: CASSFDPGGQPQHF. Written as DNA, the CDR3 is TGTGCCAGCAGTTTCGACCCGGGGGGTCAGCCCCAGCATTTT.